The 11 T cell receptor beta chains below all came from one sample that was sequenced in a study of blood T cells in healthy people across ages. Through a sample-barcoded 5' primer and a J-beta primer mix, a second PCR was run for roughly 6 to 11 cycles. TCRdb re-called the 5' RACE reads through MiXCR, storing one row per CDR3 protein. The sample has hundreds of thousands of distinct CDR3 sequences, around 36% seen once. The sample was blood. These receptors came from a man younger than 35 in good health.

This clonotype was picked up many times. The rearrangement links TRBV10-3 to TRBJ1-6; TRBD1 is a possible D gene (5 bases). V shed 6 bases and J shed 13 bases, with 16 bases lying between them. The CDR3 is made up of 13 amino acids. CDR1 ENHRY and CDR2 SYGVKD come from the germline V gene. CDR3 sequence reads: CAISAGPWEPLHF. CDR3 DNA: TGTGCCATCAGCGCGGGACCCTGGGAGCCCCTCCACTTT.

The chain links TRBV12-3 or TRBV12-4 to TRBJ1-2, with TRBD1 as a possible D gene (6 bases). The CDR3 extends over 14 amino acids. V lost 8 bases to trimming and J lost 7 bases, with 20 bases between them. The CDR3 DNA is TGTGCCAGCGCTAGGACCTCAACAGGGAGTGGCTACACCTTC. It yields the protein CASARTSTGSGYTF.

The CDR3 loop is CASSLAAGAVDEKLFF. Here the CDR3 DNA reads TGTGCCAGCAGCTTAGCGGCGGGGGCAGTCGATGAAAAACTGTTTTTT. This chain links TRBV7-2 with TRBJ1-4; tentatively, D is TRBD1 (6 bases). The length of the CDR3 is 16 residues. Germline-derived CDR1 and CDR2 are SGHTA and FQGNSA. V was trimmed by 0 bases and J by 6 bases, leaving 14 bases between them.

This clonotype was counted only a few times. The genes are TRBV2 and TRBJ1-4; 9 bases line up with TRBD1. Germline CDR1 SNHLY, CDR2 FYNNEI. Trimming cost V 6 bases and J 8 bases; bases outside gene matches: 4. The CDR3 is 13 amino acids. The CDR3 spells CASRGTGTEKLFF. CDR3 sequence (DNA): TGTGCCAGCAGAGGGACAGGGACGGAAAAACTGTTTTTT.

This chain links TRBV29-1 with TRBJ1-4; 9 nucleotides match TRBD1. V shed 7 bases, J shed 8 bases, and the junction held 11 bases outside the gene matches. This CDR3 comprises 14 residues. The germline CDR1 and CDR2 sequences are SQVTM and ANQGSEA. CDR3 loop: CSAAPGTGREKLFF. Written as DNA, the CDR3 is TGCAGCGCAGCCCCCGGGACAGGGAGAGAAAAACTGTTTTTT.

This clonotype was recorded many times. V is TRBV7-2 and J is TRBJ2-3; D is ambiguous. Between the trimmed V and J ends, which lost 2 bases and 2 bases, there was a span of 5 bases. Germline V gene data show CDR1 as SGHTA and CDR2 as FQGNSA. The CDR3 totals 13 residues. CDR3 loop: CASSLPLTDTQYF. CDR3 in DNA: TGTGCCAGCAGCTTACCACTCACAGATACGCAGTATTTT.

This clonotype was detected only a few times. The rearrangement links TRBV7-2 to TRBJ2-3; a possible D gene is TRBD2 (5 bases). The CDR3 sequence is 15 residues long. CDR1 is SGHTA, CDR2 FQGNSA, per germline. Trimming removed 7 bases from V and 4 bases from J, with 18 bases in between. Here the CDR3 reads CASNFRPTGADTQYF. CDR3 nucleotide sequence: TGTGCCAGCAACTTCCGCCCCACCGGGGCAGATACGCAGTATTTT.

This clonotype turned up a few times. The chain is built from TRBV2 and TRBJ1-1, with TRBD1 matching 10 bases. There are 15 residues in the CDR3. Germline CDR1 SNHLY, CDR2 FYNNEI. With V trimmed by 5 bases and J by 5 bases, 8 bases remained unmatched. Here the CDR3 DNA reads TGTGCCAGCAGTTTAGACAGGGGGCCGGGAACTGAAGCTTTCTTT. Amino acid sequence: CASSLDRGPGTEAFF.

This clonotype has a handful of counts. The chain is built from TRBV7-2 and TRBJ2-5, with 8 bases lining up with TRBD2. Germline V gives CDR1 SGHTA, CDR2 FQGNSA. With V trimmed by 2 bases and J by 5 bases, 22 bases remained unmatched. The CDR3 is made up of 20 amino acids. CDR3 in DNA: TGTGCCAGCAGCTTACGCACCTGGGGTACGGTTAGCGGGGAGTGGGAGACCCAGTACTTC. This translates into CASSLRTWGTVSGEWETQYF.

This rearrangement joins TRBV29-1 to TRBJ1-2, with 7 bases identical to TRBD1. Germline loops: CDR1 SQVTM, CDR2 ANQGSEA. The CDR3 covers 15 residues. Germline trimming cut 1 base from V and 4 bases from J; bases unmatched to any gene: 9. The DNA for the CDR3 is TGCAGCGTTGAAGCCCCCCATCGGACAGGCTATGGCTACACCTTC. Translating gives CSVEAPHRTGYGYTF.

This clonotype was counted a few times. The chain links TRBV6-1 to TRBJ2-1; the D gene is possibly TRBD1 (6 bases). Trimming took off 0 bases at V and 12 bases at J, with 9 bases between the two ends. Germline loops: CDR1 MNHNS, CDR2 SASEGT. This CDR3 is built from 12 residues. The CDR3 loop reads CASSEAQGGQFF. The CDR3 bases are TGTGCCAGCAGTGAAGCACAGGGTGGGCAGTTCTTC.